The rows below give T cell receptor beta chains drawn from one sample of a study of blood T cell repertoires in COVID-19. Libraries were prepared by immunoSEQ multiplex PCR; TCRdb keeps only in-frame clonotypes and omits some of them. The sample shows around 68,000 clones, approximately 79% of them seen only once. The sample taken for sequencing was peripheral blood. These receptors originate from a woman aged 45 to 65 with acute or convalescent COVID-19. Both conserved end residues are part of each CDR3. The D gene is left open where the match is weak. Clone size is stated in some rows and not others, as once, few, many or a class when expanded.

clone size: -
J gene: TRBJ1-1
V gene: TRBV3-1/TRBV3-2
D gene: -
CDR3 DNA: TGTGCCAGCAGCGTCAGGGGCTACTCTGCAGCTTTCTTT
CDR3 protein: CASSVRGYSAAFF

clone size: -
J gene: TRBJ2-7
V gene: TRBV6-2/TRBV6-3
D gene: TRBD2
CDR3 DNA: TGTGCCAGCAGTTACGATGCGACTAGCGGGACCTTCACCTTCTACGAGCAGTACTTC
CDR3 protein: CASSYDATSGTFTFYEQYF

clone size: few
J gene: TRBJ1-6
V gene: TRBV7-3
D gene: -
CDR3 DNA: TGTGCCAGCAGCTTAAATGGACAGCCATTCTCACCCCTCCACTTT
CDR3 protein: CASSLNGQPFSPLHF

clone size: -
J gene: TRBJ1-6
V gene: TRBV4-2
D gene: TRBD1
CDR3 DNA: TGTGCCAGCAGCCCCCCCCAGACAGGGGTGGGTTCACCCCTCCACTTT
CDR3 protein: CASSPPQTGVGSPLHF

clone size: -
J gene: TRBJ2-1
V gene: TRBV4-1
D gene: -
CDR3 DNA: TGCGCCAGCAGCCAAGATTGGCCAGGGGGGTACAATGAGCAGTTCTTC
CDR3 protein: CASSQDWPGGYNEQFF

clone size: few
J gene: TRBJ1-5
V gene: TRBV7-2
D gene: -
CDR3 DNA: TGTGCCAGCAGCAGGGACACAGGGCGCAATCAGCCCCAGCATTTT
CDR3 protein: CASSRDTGRNQPQHF

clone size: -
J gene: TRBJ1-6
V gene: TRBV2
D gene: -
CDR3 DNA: TGTGCCAGCAGTGGTCAGGGGACAAATTCACCCCTCCACTTT
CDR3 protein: CASSGQGTNSPLHF

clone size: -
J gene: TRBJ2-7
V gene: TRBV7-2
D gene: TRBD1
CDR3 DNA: TGTGCCAGCAGCTTAGCGACAGGGGTCTCCTACGAGCAGTACTTC
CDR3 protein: CASSLATGVSYEQYF

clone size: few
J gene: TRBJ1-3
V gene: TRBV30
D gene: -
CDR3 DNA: TGTGCCTGGAGTGGCAGAATCTCTGGAAACACCATATATTTT
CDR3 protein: CAWSGRISGNTIYF

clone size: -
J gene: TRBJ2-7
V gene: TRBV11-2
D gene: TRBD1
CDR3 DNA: TGTGCCAGCAGCTTGTCGCCCGGGACAGGCCGGGAGCAGTACTTC
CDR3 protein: CASSLSPGTGREQYF

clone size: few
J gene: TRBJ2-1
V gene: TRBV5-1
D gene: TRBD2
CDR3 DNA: TGCGCCAGCAGCTTGGGCGGGAGTACCTACAATGAGCAGTTCTTC
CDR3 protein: CASSLGGSTYNEQFF

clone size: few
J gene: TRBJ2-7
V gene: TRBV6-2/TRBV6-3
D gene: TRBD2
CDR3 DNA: TGTGCCAGCAGTTCCCCGGGACTAGCGGGAGGGTACGAGCAGTACTTC
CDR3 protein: CASSSPGLAGGYEQYF

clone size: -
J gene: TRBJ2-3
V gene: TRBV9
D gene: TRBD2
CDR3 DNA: TGTGCCAGCAGCGGCCTAGCGGCCATCACAGATACGCAGTATTTT
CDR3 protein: CASSGLAAITDTQYF

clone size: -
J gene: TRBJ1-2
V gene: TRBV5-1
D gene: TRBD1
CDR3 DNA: TGCGCCAGCAGTCAGGGGGCGAACTATGGCTACACCTTC
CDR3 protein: CASSQGANYGYTF

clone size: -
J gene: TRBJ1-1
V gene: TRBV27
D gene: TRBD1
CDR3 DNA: TGTGCCAGCAGCGACAGGGTAAACACTGAAGCTTTCTTT
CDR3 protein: CASSDRVNTEAFF

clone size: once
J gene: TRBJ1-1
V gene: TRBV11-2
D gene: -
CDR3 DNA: TGTGCCAGCAGCATCAGGGTGGGGAACACTGAAGCTTTCTTT
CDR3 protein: CASSIRVGNTEAFF

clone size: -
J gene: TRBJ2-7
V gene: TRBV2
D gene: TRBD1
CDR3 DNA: TGTGCCAGCAGCGGGACAGAGCCAACCTACGAGCAGTACTTC
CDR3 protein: CASSGTEPTYEQYF

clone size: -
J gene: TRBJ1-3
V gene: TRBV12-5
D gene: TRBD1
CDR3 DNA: TGTGCTAGTGGTTTGACCACTCCGGGACAGATCTCTGGAAACACCATATATTTT
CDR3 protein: CASGLTTPGQISGNTIYF

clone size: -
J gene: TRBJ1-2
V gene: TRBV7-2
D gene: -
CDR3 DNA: TGTGCCAGCAGCTCTCAGAACGACTATGGCTACACCTTC
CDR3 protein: CASSSQNDYGYTF

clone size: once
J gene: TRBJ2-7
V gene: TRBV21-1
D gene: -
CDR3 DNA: TGTGCCAGCATGATCCAGCGGAAGATCTACGAGCAGTACTTC
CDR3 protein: CASMIQRKIYEQYF

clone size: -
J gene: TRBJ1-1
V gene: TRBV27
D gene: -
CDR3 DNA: TGTGCCAGCAGTTCGGGACACGGGCGCACTGAAGCTTTCTTT
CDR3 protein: CASSSGHGRTEAFF

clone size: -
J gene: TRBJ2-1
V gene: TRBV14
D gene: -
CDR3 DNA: TGTGCCAGCAGCCCCCTAGAGGGTGGAGCTGAGCAGTTCTTC
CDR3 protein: CASSPLEGGAEQFF